A selection of T cell receptor beta chains follows, all from one sample in a study of Ad26.COV2.S vaccination and SARS-CoV-2 variants. The assay was immunoSEQ multiplex PCR, and TCRdb's table has in-frame clones only and misses some. This table has 300,000 to 450,000 clones, 70% to 90% appearing once. Sequencing used peripheral blood, obtained in a trial of Ad26.COV2.S vaccine versus placebo. These receptors all come from a person aged 18-60 years who received the Ad26.COV2.S COVID-19 vaccine or a placebo. CDR3s include the opening cysteine and the closing phenylalanine or tryptophan. D genes are given only for firm matches. The listing skips clone size in some rows; elsewhere it reads once, few, many or a size class.

clone size | J gene | D gene | V gene | CDR3 DNA | CDR3 protein
once | TRBJ2-5 | NA | TRBV25-1 | TGTGCCAGCAGTGAATGGCGGCCTCAAGAGACCCAGTACTTC | CASSEWRPQETQYF
NA | TRBJ1-1 | NA | TRBV30 | TGTGCCTGGAGCCGGGGAGGGTTCTCTGAAGCTTTCTTT | CAWSRGGFSEAFF
NA | TRBJ2-1 | NA | TRBV27 | TGTGCCAGCCGGACCCACCTACAAGTTGATGAGCAGTTCTTC | CASRTHLQVDEQFF
NA | TRBJ1-1 | NA | TRBV5-4 | TGTGCCAGCAGCTTCGCAGGGCTGAACACTGAAGCTTTCTTT | CASSFAGLNTEAFF
NA | TRBJ2-1 | NA | TRBV5-6 | TGTGCCAGCAGCTTGGACGGGGTAGGGGCAGGTTACAATGAGCAGTTCTTC | CASSLDGVGAGYNEQFF
NA | TRBJ1-1 | TRBD1 | TRBV7-2 | TGTGCCAGCAGCTTAATGGGACAGGGGAGGGGAAGGGACGCTTTCTTT | CASSLMGQGRGRDAFF
NA | TRBJ2-3 | NA | TRBV7-2 | TGTGCCAGCAGCTTACTCCCGACAGATACGCAGTATTTT | CASSLLPTDTQYF
NA | TRBJ1-2 | NA | TRBV11-2 | TGTGCCAGCAGCTCCTCAAGAAAGGAACAGGGCAGCTATGGCTACACCTTC | CASSSSRKEQGSYGYTF
NA | TRBJ2-3 | TRBD2 | TRBV19 | TGTGCCAGTAGGCAGCGGGGCGTAGATACGCAGTATTTT | CASRQRGVDTQYF
NA | TRBJ2-7 | TRBD2 | TRBV3-1/TRBV3-2 | TGTGCCAGCAGCCAAGGACTAGCGAAGACCTACGAGCAGTACTTC | CASSQGLAKTYEQYF
NA | TRBJ2-7 | NA | TRBV6-5 | TGTGCCAGCAGTTACGGGCGGACCTACGAGCAGTACTTC | CASSYGRTYEQYF
many | TRBJ2-1 | TRBD1 | TRBV14 | TGTGCCAGCAGCCTTATACCGGGACAGGGGGACAATGAGCAGTTCTTC | CASSLIPGQGDNEQFF
NA | TRBJ2-1 | NA | TRBV7-2 | TGTGCCAGCACCCCATGGGCTTACAATGAGCAGTTCTTC | CASTPWAYNEQFF
NA | TRBJ2-1 | NA | TRBV5-5 | TGTGCCAGCAGCTTCGGGGACACCAACTACAATGAGCAGTTCTTC | CASSFGDTNYNEQFF
few | TRBJ2-6 | NA | TRBV5-8 | TGTGCCAGCAGCTTTCTCTCTGGGGCCAACGTCCTGACTTTC | CASSFLSGANVLTF
NA | TRBJ2-7 | NA | TRBV10-2 | TGCGCCAGCAGTGAGTCAATGGGGCAGCGAAGATCCTACGAGCAGTACTTC | CASSESMGQRRSYEQYF
NA | TRBJ1-1 | NA | TRBV30 | TGTGCCTGGAGTGTTACAGGGCGCGGCACTGAAGCTTTCTTT | CAWSVTGRGTEAFF
NA | TRBJ2-7 | NA | TRBV6-5 | TGTGCCAGCAGTTACTCGCAGGGAACCTACGAGCAGTACTTC | CASSYSQGTYEQYF
NA | TRBJ2-1 | TRBD1 | TRBV19 | TGTGCCAGTAGTAAGTTTCCGGGACAGGGTAAGTCGGTACGGAATGAGCAGTTCTTC | CASSKFPGQGKSVRNEQFF
NA | TRBJ1-1 | NA | TRBV27 | TGTGCCAGCAGTCTCCGGACGGTGAACACTGAAGCTTTCTTT | CASSLRTVNTEAFF
NA | TRBJ2-1 | NA | TRBV5-1 | TGCGCCAGCAGCTTGCGGGGTAGGGATGAGCAGTTCTTC | CASSLRGRDEQFF
NA | TRBJ2-7 | TRBD2 | TRBV5-1 | TGCGCCAGCAGCGCCACGACTAGCACGTACGAGCAGTACTTC | CASSATTSTYEQYF
NA | TRBJ2-3 | NA | TRBV15 | TGTGCCACCAGCAGAGACCCTCCAGATACGCAGTATTTT | CATSRDPPDTQYF
NA | TRBJ1-1 | NA | TRBV5-1 | TGCGCCAGCAGCTTCTCTAACACTGAAGCTTTCTTT | CASSFSNTEAFF
NA | TRBJ2-1 | TRBD2 | TRBV5-1 | TGCGCCAGCAGCTTACTAGCGGGTAATTACAATGAGCAGTTCTTC | CASSLLAGNYNEQFF
NA | TRBJ2-7 | NA | TRBV5-5 | TGTGCCAGCAGCTTGGGGAGCGGTAGCTCCTACGAGCAGTACTTC | CASSLGSGSSYEQYF
many | TRBJ2-2 | TRBD2 | TRBV30 | TGTGCCTGGAGGTCGAAGCGGGAAGGTTCCGGGGAGCTGTTTTTT | CAWRSKREGSGELFF
NA | TRBJ1-3 | NA | TRBV19 | TGTGCCAGTAGTGGACAGTCGGAGTCTGGAAACACCATATATTTT | CASSGQSESGNTIYF
NA | TRBJ2-1 | NA | TRBV10-1 | TGCGCCAGCAGTGGCGGGTATTTAGATGAGCAGTTCTTC | CASSGGYLDEQFF
NA | TRBJ2-5 | NA | TRBV3-1/TRBV3-2 | TGTGCCAGCAGCCTCAAATACTACTTCAAGGGTGGAATCCAAGAGACCCAGTACTTC | CASSLKYYFKGGIQETQYF
NA | TRBJ2-7 | TRBD2 | TRBV10-3 | TGTGCCATCGCGGGAGTAACCTACGAGCAGTACTTC | CAIAGVTYEQYF
NA | TRBJ1-1 | TRBD1 | TRBV5-4 | TGTGCCAGCAGCCCAGCTAAGTCAGGGGGTACTGAAGCTTTCTTT | CASSPAKSGGTEAFF
NA | TRBJ1-3 | NA | TRBV11-2 | TGTGCCAGCAGCTTATCCCGGCAGTACTCTGGAAACACCATATATTTT | CASSLSRQYSGNTIYF
NA | TRBJ1-2 | NA | TRBV3-1/TRBV3-2 | TGTGCCAGCAGCCCAGATCGGGGGGACTTATTTAACTATGGCTACACCTTC | CASSPDRGDLFNYGYTF
NA | TRBJ2-1 | NA | TRBV20-1 | TGCAGTGGAGACTGGGGCAATGAGCAGTTCTTC | CSGDWGNEQFF
once | TRBJ2-1 | TRBD2 | TRBV5-4 | TGTGCCACCCGTTCGGGACTAGCGGGAGAGATTGAGCAGTTCTTC | CATRSGLAGEIEQFF
few | TRBJ2-2 | NA | TRBV6-2/TRBV6-3 | TGTGCCAGCAGTTATGGGCCTGGGGGGATGCACACCGGGGAGCTGTTTTTT | CASSYGPGGMHTGELFF